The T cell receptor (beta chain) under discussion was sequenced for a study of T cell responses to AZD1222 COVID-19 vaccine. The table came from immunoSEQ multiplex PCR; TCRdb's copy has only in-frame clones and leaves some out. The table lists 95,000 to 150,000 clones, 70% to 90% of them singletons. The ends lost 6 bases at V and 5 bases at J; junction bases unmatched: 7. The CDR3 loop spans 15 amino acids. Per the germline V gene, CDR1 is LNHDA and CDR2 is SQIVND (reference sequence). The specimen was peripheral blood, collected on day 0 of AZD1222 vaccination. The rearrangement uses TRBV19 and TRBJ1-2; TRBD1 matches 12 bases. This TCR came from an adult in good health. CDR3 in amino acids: CASSPGQGARYGYTF. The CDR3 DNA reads TGTGCCAGTAGCCCGGGACAGGGGGCTCGGTATGGCTACACCTTC.